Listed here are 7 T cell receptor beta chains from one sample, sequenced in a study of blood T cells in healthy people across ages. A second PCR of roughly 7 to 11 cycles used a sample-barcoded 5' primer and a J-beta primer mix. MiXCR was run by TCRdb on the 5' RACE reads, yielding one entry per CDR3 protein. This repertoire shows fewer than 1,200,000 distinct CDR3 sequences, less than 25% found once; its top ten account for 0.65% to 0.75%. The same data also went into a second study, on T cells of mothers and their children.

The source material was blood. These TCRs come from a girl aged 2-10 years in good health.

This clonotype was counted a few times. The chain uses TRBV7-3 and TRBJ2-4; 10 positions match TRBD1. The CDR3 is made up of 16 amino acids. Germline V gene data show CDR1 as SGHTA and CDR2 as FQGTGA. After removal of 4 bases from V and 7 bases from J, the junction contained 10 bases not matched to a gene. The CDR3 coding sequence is TGTGCCAGCAGCTCCGGACAGGGGGAACCCCAGAACATTCAGTACTTC. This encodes CASSSGQGEPQNIQYF.

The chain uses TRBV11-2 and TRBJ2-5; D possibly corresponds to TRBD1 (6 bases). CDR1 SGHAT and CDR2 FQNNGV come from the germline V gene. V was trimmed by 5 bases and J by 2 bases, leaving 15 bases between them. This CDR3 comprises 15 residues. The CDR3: CASSPLGQLQETQYF. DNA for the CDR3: TGTGCCAGCAGCCCACTCGGACAGCTTCAAGAGACCCAGTACTTC.

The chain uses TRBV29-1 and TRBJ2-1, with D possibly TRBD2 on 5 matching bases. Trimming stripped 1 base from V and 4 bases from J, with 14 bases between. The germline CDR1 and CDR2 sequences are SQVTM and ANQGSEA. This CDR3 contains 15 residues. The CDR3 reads CSVEGLCRRYNEQFF. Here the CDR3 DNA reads TGCAGCGTTGAAGGGTTGTGTCGGAGGTACAATGAGCAGTTCTTC.

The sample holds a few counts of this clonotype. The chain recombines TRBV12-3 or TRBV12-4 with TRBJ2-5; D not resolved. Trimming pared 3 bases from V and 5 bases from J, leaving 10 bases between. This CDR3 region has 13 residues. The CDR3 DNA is TGTGCCAGCAGTTTTCCGGCGCGGGAGACCCAGTACTTC. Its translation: CASSFPARETQYF.

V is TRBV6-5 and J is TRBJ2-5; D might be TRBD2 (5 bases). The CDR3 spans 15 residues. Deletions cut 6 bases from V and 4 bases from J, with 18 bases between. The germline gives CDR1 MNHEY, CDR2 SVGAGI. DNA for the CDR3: TGTGCCAGCAGCCCCTCTTCGGGGTATTCAGAGACCCAGTACTTC. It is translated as CASSPSSGYSETQYF.

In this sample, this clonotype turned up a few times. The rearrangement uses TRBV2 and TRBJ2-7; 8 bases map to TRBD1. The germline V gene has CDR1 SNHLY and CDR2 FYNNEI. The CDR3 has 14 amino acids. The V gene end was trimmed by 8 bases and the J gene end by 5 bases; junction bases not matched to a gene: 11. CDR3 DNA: TGTGCCAGCCTCCGGGGACAGGCGGGCGACGAGCAGTACTTC. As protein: CASLRGQAGDEQYF.

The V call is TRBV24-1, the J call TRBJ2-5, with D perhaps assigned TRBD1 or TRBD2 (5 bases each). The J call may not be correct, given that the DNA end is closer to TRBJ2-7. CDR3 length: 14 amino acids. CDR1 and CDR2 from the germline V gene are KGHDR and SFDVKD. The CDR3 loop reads CATSAPGRDYEQYF. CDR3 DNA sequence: TGTGCCACCAGTGCCCCGGGACGGGACTACGAGCAGTACTTC.